A selection of T cell receptor beta chains follows, all from one sample in a study of cytomegalovirus exposure and HLA in healthy donors. Sequencing used immunoSEQ multiplex PCR; TCRdb keeps in-frame clones, though not all of them. In the table there are 150,000 to 200,000 clones, about three quarters of which are singletons. The sample taken for sequencing was PBMCs. Receptors were obtained from a man aged 45-60 years in good health and CMV-seropositive. Each CDR3 is given with its conserved first and last residue. The order of the fields is clone size, J gene, V gene, D gene, CDR3 DNA, CDR3 protein. The D gene is left open where the match is weak. Clone size, where shown, is once, few, many, or a class for clones that have expanded.

size: NA; J: TRBJ1-1; V: TRBV10-2; D: NA; DNA: TGCGCCAGCAGTGACAGATACAACACTGAAGCTTTCTTT; CDR3: CASSDRYNTEAFF
size: NA; J: TRBJ2-1; V: TRBV7-9; D: TRBD1; DNA: TGTGCCAGCAGCCCCGGGACAGGGTTGAATGAGCAGTTCTTC; CDR3: CASSPGTGLNEQFF
size: NA; J: TRBJ2-3; V: TRBV5-1; D: TRBD1; DNA: TGCGCCAGCAGAACGGGGTCAGGGGGTAGCACAGATACGCAGTATTTT; CDR3: CASRTGSGGSTDTQYF
size: few; J: TRBJ1-1; V: TRBV5-6; D: NA; DNA: TGTGCCAGCAGCGGGCCGGGACATAAGAACACTGAAGCTTTCTTT; CDR3: CASSGPGHKNTEAFF
size: once; J: TRBJ1-4; V: TRBV18; D: TRBD1; DNA: TGTGCCAGCTCACCGGGGACAGGGCGTGAAAAACTGTTTTTT; CDR3: CASSPGTGREKLFF
size: NA; J: TRBJ2-3; V: TRBV11-2; D: NA; DNA: TGTGCCAGCAGCTTGGGGGCCCAGGGTCGGGTTACAGATACGCAGTATTTT; CDR3: CASSLGAQGRVTDTQYF
size: few; J: TRBJ2-6; V: TRBV7-9; D: NA; DNA: TGTGCCAGTAATTCCCTTAGCTCTGGGGCCAACGTCCTGACTTTC; CDR3: CASNSLSSGANVLTF
size: NA; J: TRBJ2-5; V: TRBV4-2; D: TRBD2; DNA: TGTGCCAGCAGCCCCTTAGCGGGGGGGCGCGAGACCCAGTACTTC; CDR3: CASSPLAGGRETQYF
size: NA; J: TRBJ1-2; V: TRBV28; D: NA; DNA: TGTGCCAGCACTTTGGATCATCCAGGCTATGGCTACACCTTC; CDR3: CASTLDHPGYGYTF
size: NA; J: TRBJ2-1; V: TRBV7-3; D: TRBD2; DNA: TGTGCCAGCAGCTACGTGGGACTAACCAATGAGCAGTTCTTC; CDR3: CASSYVGLTNEQFF
size: once; J: TRBJ2-2; V: TRBV5-1; D: TRBD1; DNA: TGCGCCAGCACCCGGACAGGGGTTGACACCGGGGAGCTGTTTTTT; CDR3: CASTRTGVDTGELFF
size: NA; J: TRBJ1-3; V: TRBV6-1; D: NA; DNA: TGTGCCAGCAGTCGACAGGGAAACACCATATATTTT; CDR3: CASSRQGNTIYF
size: NA; J: TRBJ1-6; V: TRBV9; D: NA; DNA: TGTGCCAGCAGCGCAACTCCCGGGGGTTCACCCCTCCACTTT; CDR3: CASSATPGGSPLHF
size: NA; J: TRBJ2-7; V: TRBV10-3; D: NA; DNA: TGTGTCATCAGTCGTGACCGACAAATACACTACGAGCAGTACTTC; CDR3: CVISRDRQIHYEQYF
size: once; J: TRBJ2-3; V: TRBV13; D: TRBD2; DNA: TGTGCCAGCAGTTCCGGGGTTAGACTAGCAGTCACAGATACGCAGTATTTT; CDR3: CASSSGVRLAVTDTQYF